The next 22 T cell receptor beta chains were all read from a single sample in a study of blood T cell repertoires in COVID-19. This table comes from immunoSEQ multiplex PCR, and its TCRdb copy is limited to in-frame clones, with some not included. The data show approximately 90,000 clones, roughly four fifths seen once. The specimen sequenced was peripheral blood. These receptors all come from an elderly woman with acute or convalescent COVID-19.

Concerning this clone itself: Germline and junction disagree at one end, which may indicate a read error. The rearrangement joins TRBV5-8 to TRBJ1-4, with D perhaps TRBD1 (6 bases). This CDR3 comprises 15 residues. CDR1 and CDR2 (germline): SGHTS, YDEGEE. The CDR3 DNA reads TGTGCCAGCAGGTTGGACAGTGGTGGTCTGGAAAAACTGTTTTTT. This gives the protein CASRLDSGGLEKLFF.

J is TRBJ2-5 and V is TRBV9; D is unresolved. Germline V gives CDR1 SGDLS, CDR2 YYNGEE. Trimming removed 4 bases at V and 4 bases at J, with 14 bases between. The CDR3 loop spans 14 amino acids. Here the CDR3 DNA reads TGTGCCAGCAGCATGGAGCTTCTCGGAGAGACCCAGTACTTC. Its protein is CASSMELLGETQYF.

V and J are TRBV25-1 and TRBJ1-1; possible D gene TRBD1, 6 bases. V was cut by 6 bases and J by 2 bases, with 10 bases left in between. The CDR3 loop spans 13 amino acids. Germline values: CDR1 MGHDK, CDR2 SYGVNS. The CDR3 nucleotides are TGTGCCAGCAGAAGACAGGACAACACTGAAGCTTTCTTT. Its translation: CASRRQDNTEAFF.

As regards this clone: Different DNA sequences within this sample yield the same CDR3. This chain connects TRBV7-9 to TRBJ1-5; 9 bases fit TRBD1. CDR3 size: 15 residues. In germline, CDR1 is SEHNR, CDR2 FQNEAQ (reference sequence). The V and J ends lost 4 bases and 4 bases, in that order; junction bases with no gene match: 5. This CDR3 reads CASSWGTGSNQPQHF. As DNA, the CDR3 is TGTGCCAGCAGCTGGGGGACAGGGTCGAATCAGCCCCAGCATTTT.

On this clone: This CDR3 is also generated by other DNA sequences in the sample. This chain links TRBV27 with TRBJ2-3; D unresolved. Germline V gene sequence: CDR1 MNHEY, CDR2 SMNVEV (reference sequence). Trimming took off 0 bases at V and 4 bases at J, with 5 bases between the two ends. The CDR3 consists of 13 residues. DNA of the CDR3: TGTGCCAGCAGTTTATCGAGGCCAGATACGCAGTATTTT. This encodes CASSLSRPDTQYF.

This clone was seen a few times. The V gene is TRBV12-3 or TRBV12-4, the J gene TRBJ2-2; tentative D call: TRBD2 (7 bases). V was shortened by 10 bases and J by 7 bases, with 13 bases between the two germline ends. The CDR3 is made up of 12 amino acids. The CDR3 DNA sequence: TGTGCCACCCACGGGGGGCTCGGGGAGCTGTTTTTT. This codes for CATHGGLGELFF.

The genes are TRBV18 and TRBJ2-7, with 9 bases identical to TRBD1. Germline V CDR1 and CDR2: KGHSH, LQKENI. The CDR3 is made up of 15 amino acids. Trimming took 4 bases from V and 7 from J; bases not matched to a gene: 11. Here the CDR3 reads CASSLRDREVEEQYF. CDR3 bases: TGTGCCAGCTCACTCCGGGACAGGGAAGTGGAAGAGCAGTACTTC. Supplemented by reference TRBV18 and TRBJ2-7, the full variable domain reads NAGVMQNPRHLVRRRGQEARLRCSPMKGHSHVYWYRQLPEEGLKFMVYLQKENIIDESGMPKERFSAEFPKEGPSILRIQQVVRGDSAAYFCASSLRDREVEEQYFGPGTRLTVT.

CDR3 in amino acids: CASSESQMNYGYTF. CDR3 nucleotides: TGTGCCAGCAGTGAGTCACAGATGAACTATGGCTACACCTTC. The J gene is TRBJ1-2, the V gene TRBV2; D not resolved. The V end was cut by 3 bases, the J end by 2 bases, with 10 bases between. CDR3 length equals 14 residues. Per germline, CDR1 SNHLY and CDR2 FYNNEI.

The V and J genes are TRBV6-6 and TRBJ1-2, with D tentatively TRBD1 (5 bases). V lost 2 bases to trimming and J lost 1 base, with 5 bases between them. Germline-derived CDR1 and CDR2 are MNHNY and SVGAGI (reference sequence). This CDR3 contains 13 residues. The CDR3 protein is CASSYDSNYGYTF. CDR3 nucleotide sequence: TGTGCCAGCAGTTACGACAGTAACTATGGCTACACCTTC.

This chain uses TRBV5-1 with TRBJ2-5; the match to TRBD1 covers 7 bases. The CDR3 is made up of 17 amino acids. Per germline, CDR1 SGHRS and CDR2 YFSETQ. V lost 0 bases and J lost 2; bases outside the gene matches: 10. The CDR3 loop reads CASSLGSWGQKQETQYF. CDR3 DNA: TGCGCCAGCAGCTTGGGGAGTTGGGGACAGAAACAAGAGACCCAGTACTTC.

This clone was seen a handful of times. The chain carries TRBV6-5 and TRBJ1-5; D not resolved. Germline V gene sequence: CDR1 MNHEY, CDR2 SVGAGI. The ends were cut back, 6 bases at V and 3 bases at J, with 12 bases in the middle. This CDR3 comprises 14 residues. CDR3: CASSLEGNNQPQHF. CDR3 bases: TGTGCCAGCAGCCTAGAGGGAAACAATCAGCCCCAGCATTTT.

The V call is TRBV3-1 (or the pseudogene TRBV3-2), the J call TRBJ2-1; 8 nucleotides line up with TRBD2. Trimming cost V 4 bases and J 4 bases; bases outside gene matches: 12. CDR3 length equals 17 residues. Looked up from germline, CDR1 is LGHDT and CDR2 is YNNKEL (reference sequence). CDR3 amino acids: CASSRGRTSGLYNEQFF. CDR3 sequence (DNA): TGTGCCAGCAGCCGTGGTCGAACTAGCGGACTTTACAATGAGCAGTTCTTC.

A few counts support this clone. The chain combines TRBV5-1 with TRBJ1-2, with 8 bases aligning to TRBD1. Germline loops: CDR1 SGHRS, CDR2 YFSETQ. CDR3 length: 15 amino acids. With V trimmed by 5 bases and J by 6 bases, 12 bases remained unmatched. The CDR3: CASRVVADRDHGYTF. The CDR3, as DNA: TGCGCCAGCAGGGTGGTTGCGGACAGGGACCATGGCTACACCTTC.

The chain couples TRBV6-1 to TRBJ1-1; D gene uncertain. V dropped 0 bases and J dropped 3 bases, with 8 bases sitting between them. Germline V gene lookup returns CDR1 MNHNS and CDR2 SASEGT. CDR3 length: 14 residues. The chain's CDR3 is CASSEASPHTEAFF. CDR3 sequence (DNA): TGTGCCAGCAGTGAAGCGAGCCCTCACACTGAAGCTTTCTTT.

The chain joins TRBV9 to TRBJ2-2; TRBD2 matches 9 bases. This CDR3 comprises 16 residues. Per the germline V gene, CDR1 is SGDLS and CDR2 is YYNGEE. The V gene end was trimmed by 3 bases and the J gene end by 4 bases; junction bases not matched to a gene: 7. The CDR3 protein is CASSARSGGTTGELFF. Here the CDR3 DNA reads TGTGCCAGCAGCGCGCGCAGCGGGGGGACCACCGGGGAGCTGTTTTTT.

A few counts support this clone. This sequence joins TRBV19 and TRBJ1-5, with 7 bases matching TRBD1. Germline CDR1 LNHDA, CDR2 SQIVND (reference sequence). J was trimmed by 0 bases and V by 7 bases; bases with no gene match: 15. This CDR3 is 18 amino acids long. Here the CDR3 reads CASTPRDSASYSNQPQHF. In DNA, the CDR3 is TGTGCCAGTACCCCCCGGGACAGTGCCTCATATAGCAATCAGCCCCAGCATTTT.

J is TRBJ2-3 and V is TRBV18; a weak D match, TRBD1 (6 bases). Trimming pared 2 bases from V and 5 bases from J, leaving 23 bases between. In germline, CDR1 is KGHSH, CDR2 LQKENI. The CDR3 is 18 residues long. Here the CDR3 reads CASSPGAQGARGLDTQYF. The CDR3 DNA sequence: TGTGCCAGCTCACCAGGGGCCCAAGGAGCCAGGGGCTTAGATACGCAGTATTTT.

The chain joins TRBV28 to TRBJ2-5, with TRBD1 identical over 8 bases. CDR1 is MDHEN, CDR2 SYDVKM, per germline. CDR3 size: 13 residues. J lost 7 bases, V lost 7 bases, and 8 bases had no gene match. The DNA of the CDR3 is TGTGCCAGCAAGACAGGGGCCCCAGGGACCCAGTACTTC. Translated: CASKTGAPGTQYF.

In its sample, this clone was seen once. The chain links TRBV4-1 to TRBJ1-5; perhaps TRBD1 as D (6 bases). This CDR3 comprises 16 residues. Germline CDR1 is MGHRA and CDR2 is YSYEKL. The V end lost 0 bases, the J end lost 3 bases, and 12 bases lay between the germline ends. The CDR3 region is CASSQDPQGHNQPQHF. The CDR3 region has the DNA TGCGCCAGCAGCCAAGATCCCCAGGGACACAATCAGCCCCAGCATTTT.

The sample holds a few counts of this clone. The genes are TRBV3-1 (or the pseudogene TRBV3-2) and TRBJ1-2; TRBD1 matches 8 bases. CDR3 size: 14 residues. The ends lost 3 bases at V and 6 bases at J; junction bases unmatched: 6. Germline V gives CDR1 LGHDT, CDR2 YNNKEL (reference sequence). Here the CDR3 reads CASSQRQGRNGYTF. The CDR3 DNA sequence: TGTGCCAGCAGCCAGAGACAGGGGAGGAATGGCTACACCTTC.

This chain connects TRBV7-7 to TRBJ2-3; D is unresolved. The germline V and J ends were trimmed by 5 bases and 1 base, with 7 bases remaining between them. The CDR3 contains 13 residues. Germline CDR1 SSHAT, CDR2 FNYEAQ (reference sequence). DNA of the CDR3: TGTGCCAGCAGCCGCCGAGGCACAGATACGCAGTATTTT. The encoded protein is CASSRRGTDTQYF.

This chain uses TRBV13 with TRBJ2-7; TRBD2 aligns across 10 bases. The CDR3 is made up of 14 amino acids. V lost 6 bases and J lost 2; bases outside the gene matches: 4. Germline-derived CDR1 and CDR2 are PRHDT and FYEKMQ (reference sequence). In nucleotides, the CDR3 is TGTGCCAGCAGGTCCAGCGGGGGGGCCTACGAGCAGTACTTC. The encoded protein is CASRSSGGAYEQYF.